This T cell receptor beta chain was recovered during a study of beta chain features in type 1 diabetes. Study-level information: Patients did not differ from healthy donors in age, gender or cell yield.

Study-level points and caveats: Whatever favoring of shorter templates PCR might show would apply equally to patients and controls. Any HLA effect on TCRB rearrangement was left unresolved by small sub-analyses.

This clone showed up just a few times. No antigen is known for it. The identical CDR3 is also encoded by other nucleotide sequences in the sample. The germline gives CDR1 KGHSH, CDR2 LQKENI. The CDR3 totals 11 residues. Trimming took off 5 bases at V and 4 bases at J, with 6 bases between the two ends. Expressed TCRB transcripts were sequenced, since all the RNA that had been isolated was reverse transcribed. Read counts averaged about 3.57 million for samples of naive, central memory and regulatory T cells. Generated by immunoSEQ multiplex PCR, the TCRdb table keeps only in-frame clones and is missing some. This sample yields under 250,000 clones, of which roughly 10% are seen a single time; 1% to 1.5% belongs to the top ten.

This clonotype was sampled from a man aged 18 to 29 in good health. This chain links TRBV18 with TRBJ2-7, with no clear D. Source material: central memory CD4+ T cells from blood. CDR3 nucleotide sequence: TGTGCCAGCTCATCGGAATACGAGCAGTACTTC. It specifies CASSSEYEQYF. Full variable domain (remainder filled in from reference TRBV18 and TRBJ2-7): NAGVMQNPRHLVRRRGQEARLRCSPMKGHSHVYWYRQLPEEGLKFMVYLQKENIIDESGMPKERFSAEFPKEGPSILRIQQVVRGDSAAYFCASSSEYEQYFGPGTRLTVT.